The 20 T cell receptor beta chains below come from one sample, sequenced in a study of blood T cell repertoires in COVID-19. TCRdb's copy holds only in-frame clones and misses some; the assay was immunoSEQ multiplex PCR. The data contain about 100,000 clones, just over 85% of them singletons. The sample was peripheral blood. The receptors here all came from a human donor in a cohort sampled during active COVID-19.

The chain is built from TRBV19 and TRBJ2-7, with TRBD1 identical over 9 bases. The CDR3 extends over 16 amino acids. The J segment lost 3 bases and the V segment lost 8 bases, leaving 14 bases of the junction unmatched. CDR1 is LNHDA, CDR2 SQIVND, per germline (reference sequence). CDR3 sequence: CASAIGRTGAFYEQYF. CDR3 coding DNA: TGTGCCAGTGCGATTGGGAGGACAGGGGCCTTCTACGAGCAGTACTTC.

The gene calls are TRBV7-9 and TRBJ2-5; D perhaps matches TRBD2 (5 bases). The CDR3 extends over 15 amino acids. Looked up from germline, CDR1 is SEHNR and CDR2 is FQNEAQ (reference sequence). V was pared by 2 bases and J by 4 bases, with 14 bases between. The CDR3 reads CASSLLGGYGETQYF. For the CDR3, the DNA is TGTGCCAGCAGCTTATTAGGAGGATACGGAGAGACCCAGTACTTC.

The genes are TRBV7-9 and TRBJ1-2; D is possibly TRBD1 (5 bases). Germline CDR1 is SEHNR and CDR2 is FQNEAQ (reference sequence). Trimming shortened V by 5 bases and J by 0 bases, and 13 bases separated the two germline ends. The CDR3 extends over 15 amino acids. The CDR3 bases are TGTGCCAGCAGCCACAGGATCCCAGCTAACTATGGCTACACCTTC. It translates to CASSHRIPANYGYTF.

The chain is built from TRBV5-1 and TRBJ2-7; TRBD1 matches 10 bases. The CDR3 extends over 14 amino acids. Germline V gene lookup returns CDR1 SGHRS and CDR2 YFSETQ. The trim removed 4 bases at V and 7 bases at J, leaving 8 bases unmatched. The CDR3 DNA follows: TGCGCCAGCAGCAGTGACAGGGGGCTAGGAGAGCAGTACTTC. It codes for CASSSDRGLGEQYF.

The DNA of the CDR3 is TGTGCCAGCTCACCCCGGACAGGGAATACCTATGGCTACACCTTC. Its translation is CASSPRTGNTYGYTF. This sequence joins TRBV18 and TRBJ1-2; 8 bases are a match to TRBD1. V was pared by 3 bases and J by 4 bases, with 7 bases of the junction left unmatched. This CDR3 has 15 residues. Germline CDR1 reads KGHSH; CDR2 reads LQKENI.

The chain couples TRBV30 to TRBJ2-2, with 8 nucleotides matching TRBD2. There are 15 residues in the CDR3. J was trimmed by 4 bases and V by 5 bases; bases with no gene match: 9. Germline V gene sequence: CDR1 GTSNPN, CDR2 SVGIG (reference sequence). The CDR3 sequence: CAWDPGLVGTGELFF. As DNA, the CDR3 is TGTGCCTGGGATCCGGGACTAGTAGGCACCGGGGAGCTGTTTTTT.

To note about this clone: The junction differs from germline at one of its ends, possibly a read error. The chain couples TRBV6-5 to TRBJ1-2; D possibly corresponds to TRBD1 (5 bases). In germline, CDR1 is MNHEY, CDR2 SVGAGI. CDR3 length equals 14 residues. The CDR3: CASSWSYRQNGYTF. In DNA form, the CDR3 reads TGTGCCAGTAGTTGGAGTTACAGGCAGAATGGCTACACCTTC.

J is TRBJ2-7 and V is TRBV5-1; TRBD2 matches 10 bases. The V gene end was trimmed by 0 bases and the J gene end by 4 bases; junction bases not matched to a gene: 10. This CDR3 is 17 amino acids long. Germline CDR1 and CDR2: SGHRS and YFSETQ. The DNA of the CDR3 is TGCGCCAGCAGCTTGGGTTCCCAACCTAGCGGGAGTTACGAGCAGTACTTC. Residues: CASSLGSQPSGSYEQYF.

This chain links TRBV30 with TRBJ1-6, with D uncertain. V lost 3 bases and J 10 bases, leaving 13 bases between the germline ends. The CDR3 sequence is 13 residues long. Germline values: CDR1 GTSNPN, CDR2 SVGIG (reference sequence). CDR3 DNA: TGTGCCTGGAGACTCCCCGCGGGGTCACCCCTCCACTTT. Translation gives CAWRLPAGSPLHF.

This chain joins TRBV5-1 and TRBJ2-6, with 8 positions matching TRBD2. This CDR3 region has 18 residues. CDR1 and CDR2 from the germline V gene are SGHRS and YFSETQ. Trimming removed 0 bases from V and 0 bases from J; junction bases left unmatched: 5. In DNA form, the CDR3 reads TGCGCCAGCAGCTTGGATACAGGGACTAGCTCTGGGGCCAACGTCCTGACTTTC. Protein sequence: CASSLDTGTSSGANVLTF.

The chain is built from TRBV19 and TRBJ2-5, with TRBD1 matching over 8 bases. V lost 6 bases, J lost 5 bases, and 8 bases stayed unmatched. Germline-derived CDR1 and CDR2 are LNHDA and SQIVND (reference sequence). CDR3 length: 14 amino acids. The CDR3 DNA reads as TGTGCCAGTAGGGTTGGACAGGGCTGGGAGACCCAGTACTTC. Amino acid sequence: CASRVGQGWETQYF.

V gene TRBV10-2 combines with J gene TRBJ2-5; perhaps TRBD2 as D (5 bases). This CDR3 contains 14 residues. Germline CDR1 WSHSY, CDR2 SAAADI. Trimming shortened V by 6 bases and J by 5 bases, and 16 bases separated the two germline ends. CDR3 residues: CASSILVGRETQYF. As DNA, the CDR3 is TGCGCCAGCAGCATACTAGTCGGGCGGGAGACCCAGTACTTC.

This chain uses TRBV5-1 with TRBJ1-2; D uncertain. Trimming left V 4 bases short and J 8 bases short, with 18 bases between. The germline gives CDR1 SGHRS, CDR2 YFSETQ. The CDR3 is 14 residues long. CDR3 amino acids: CASSLESGSMGYTF. CDR3 DNA sequence: TGCGCCAGCAGCCTAGAATCGGGTTCCATGGGCTACACCTTC.

The chain has TRBV11-2 and TRBJ2-7; D gene ambiguous. Germline V CDR1 and CDR2: SGHAT, FQNNGV. Trimming cost V 5 bases and J 2 bases, with 16 bases left between them. The CDR3 totals 15 residues. The CDR3 here is CASSRAADHTYEQYF. CDR3 DNA sequence: TGTGCCAGCAGCCGCGCGGCAGACCATACCTACGAGCAGTACTTC.

The V call is TRBV27, the J call TRBJ2-7; TRBD1 aligns across 12 bases. Germline CDR1 reads MNHEY; CDR2 reads SMNVEV (reference sequence). J gave up 7 bases and V 4 bases, and 14 bases lay outside the gene matches. CDR3 size: 17 residues. Here the CDR3 DNA reads TGTGCCAGCAGTTACACTCCACCGGGACAGGGGGCTAATGAGCAGTACTTC. Protein: CASSYTPPGQGANEQYF.

The rearrangement joins TRBV4-3 to TRBJ2-7; TRBD1 matches 9 bases. This CDR3 spans 15 amino acids. Per germline, CDR1 LGHNA and CDR2 YSLEER. V gave up 4 bases and J gave up 2 bases; unmatched junction bases: 6. The CDR3 here is CASSRGTGSAYEQYF. The CDR3 region has the DNA TGCGCCAGCAGCCGAGGGACAGGGAGTGCCTACGAGCAGTACTTC.

The chain uses TRBV5-1 and TRBJ2-1, with TRBD2 matching over 7 bases. The CDR3 spans 13 residues. Germline V gives CDR1 SGHRS, CDR2 YFSETQ. V lost 6 bases, J lost 3 bases, and 3 bases stayed unmatched. CDR3: CASTASGYNEQFF. The CDR3 bases are TGCGCCAGCACAGCTAGCGGCTACAATGAGCAGTTCTTC.

The chain has TRBV9 and TRBJ2-7, with a tentative D call TRBD2 (6 bases). The germline CDR1 and CDR2 sequences are SGDLS and YYNGEE. The CDR3 totals 16 residues. Trimming took 3 bases from V and 4 from J, leaving 20 bases between them. CDR3: CASSGGPGLVGYEQYF. The CDR3 nucleotides read TGTGCCAGCAGCGGTGGCCCGGGACTCGTCGGATACGAGCAGTACTTC.

Points on this clone: Additional DNA sequences in this sample encode the identical CDR3. CDR3 DNA: TGTGCCAGCAGTTACCGCGGACAGGGTGTAACTGAAGCTTTCTTT. It specifies CASSYRGQGVTEAFF. The chain recombines TRBV6-2 or TRBV6-3 with TRBJ1-1, with 8 bases matching TRBD1. Unmatched junction bases numbered 7, after V lost 2 bases and J lost 5 bases. In germline, CDR1 is MNHEY, CDR2 SVGEGT. The CDR3 consists of 15 residues.

V gene TRBV11-2 combines with J gene TRBJ2-7; D gene uncertain. This CDR3 is built from 13 residues. V was clipped by 0 bases and J by 3 bases, with 6 bases between them. CDR1 is SGHAT and CDR2 is FQNNGV in the germline V gene. Here the CDR3 reads CASSLDLIYEQYF. In nucleotides, the CDR3 is TGTGCCAGCAGCTTAGATCTTATCTACGAGCAGTACTTC. The entire variable domain, with the rest obtained from reference TRBV11-2 and TRBJ2-7, is as follows: EAGVAQSPRYKIIEKRQSVAFWCNPISGHATLYWYQQILGQGPKLLIQFQNNGVVDDSQLPKDRFSAERLKGVDSTLKIQPAKLEDSAVYLCASSLDLIYEQYFGPGTRLTVT.